This T cell receptor (beta chain) stems from a study of siplizumab effects on memory and regulatory T cells. Study conclusions and caveats: Memory cells seemed less diverse than naive T cells, which also seemed major contributors to the alloresponse. Many proliferating CD4+ or CD8+ clones remained unclassified. Roughly 80-96% of them could not be assigned either a naive or a memory phenotype.

Germline CDR1 reads SGDLS; CDR2 reads YYNGEE. The junction had 8 bases not matched to a gene; V was cut back by 0 bases and J by 4 bases. The CDR3 contains 16 residues. Unstimulated naive, memory, effector memory and TEMRA subsets from a few donor pairs have been sequenced, the authors report. Clones were sequenced by immunoSEQ multiplex PCR, and TCRdb holds only the in-frame ones, with some missing. The table shows just over 50,000 clones, with approximately 97% occurring only once. This clone has a single count. What it binds is not known. The sequenced sample consisted of naive CD4+ T cells sorted from blood. The chain has TRBV9 and TRBJ2-3; TRBD2 aligns across 7 bases. This receptor was identified in a human donor in good health. The CDR3 loop reads CASSVAGHGGADTQYF. For the CDR3, the DNA is TGTGCCAGCAGCGTAGCGGGCCATGGGGGGGCAGATACGCAGTATTTT.